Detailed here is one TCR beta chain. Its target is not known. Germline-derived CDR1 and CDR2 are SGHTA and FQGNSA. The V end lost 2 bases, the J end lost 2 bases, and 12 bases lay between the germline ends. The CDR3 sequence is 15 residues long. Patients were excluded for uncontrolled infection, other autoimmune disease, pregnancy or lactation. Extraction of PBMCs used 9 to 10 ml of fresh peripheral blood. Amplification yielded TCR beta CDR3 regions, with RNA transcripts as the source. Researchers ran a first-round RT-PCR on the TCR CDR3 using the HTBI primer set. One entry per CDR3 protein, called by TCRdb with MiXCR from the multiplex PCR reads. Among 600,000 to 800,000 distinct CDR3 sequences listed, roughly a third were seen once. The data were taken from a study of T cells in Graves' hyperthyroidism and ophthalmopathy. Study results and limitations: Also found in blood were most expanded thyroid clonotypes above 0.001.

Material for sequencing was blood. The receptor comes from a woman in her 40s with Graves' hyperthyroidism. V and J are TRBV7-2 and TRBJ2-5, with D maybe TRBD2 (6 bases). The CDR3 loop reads CASSLQGLTQETQYF. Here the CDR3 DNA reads TGTGCCAGCAGCTTACAGGGACTGACACAAGAGACCCAGTACTTC.